What follows are 14 T cell receptor beta chains derived from one specimen sequenced in a study of shared clonotypes between healthy human individuals. Using immunoSEQ multiplex PCR, the repertoire was profiled, and TCRdb retains in-frame clones only, with some absent. The data show about 2.1 million clones, 93% seen once. Naive CD8 cells lacked CD45RO and underwent positive selection for CCR7, leaving out terminally differentiated effector memory CD45RA+ cells. The sample taken for sequencing was naive CD8+ T cells from PBMCs. Every receptor here comes from a man younger than 30 in good health. Some clones in this sample may be carry-over from other donors' samples.

The rearrangement links TRBV30 to TRBJ2-1; 14 positions agree with TRBD2. The germline V gene encodes CDR1 GTSNPN and CDR2 SVGIG (reference sequence). J gave up 4 bases and V 2 bases, and 1 base lay outside the gene matches. The CDR3 has 15 residues. DNA of the CDR3: TGTGCCTGGAGTAGACTAGCGGGAGGGTACAATGAGCAGTTCTTC. Translation: CAWSRLAGGYNEQFF.

The chain has TRBV14 and TRBJ2-7; D is perhaps TRBD2 (5 bases). The CDR3 spans 14 residues. V was trimmed by 0 bases and J by 7 bases, leaving 13 bases between them. Per germline, CDR1 SGHDN and CDR2 FVKESK. CDR3 residues: CASSQEVRVREQYF. CDR3 coding DNA: TGTGCCAGCAGCCAAGAGGTGAGGGTCCGGGAGCAGTACTTC.

This chain links TRBV7-9 with TRBJ2-7; 9 nucleotides agree with TRBD1. The CDR3 is made up of 15 amino acids. J was trimmed by 4 bases and V by 5 bases; bases with no gene match: 9. The germline V gene has CDR1 SEHNR and CDR2 FQNEAQ (reference sequence). For the CDR3, the DNA is TGTGCCAGCAGCACCCGGGACAGGGTTTCATACGAGCAGTACTTC. Amino acids: CASSTRDRVSYEQYF.

The J gene is TRBJ2-7, the V gene TRBV13; D unclear. Per the germline V gene, CDR1 is PRHDT and CDR2 is FYEKMQ (reference sequence). The V end lost 5 bases, the J end lost 6 bases, and 11 bases lay between the germline ends. CDR3 length equals 12 residues. CDR3 nucleotides: TGTGCCAGCAGCGCCCTATTAGGCGAGCAGTACTTC. Its protein product is CASSALLGEQYF.

The V gene is TRBV9, the J gene TRBJ2-2; weak D call: TRBD1 (6 bases). CDR1 and CDR2 from the germline V gene are SGDLS and YYNGEE. Trimming stripped 10 bases from V and 6 bases from J, with 13 bases between. The CDR3 consists of 12 residues. CDR3 nucleotide sequence: TGTGCCTCGAAAGGGGGTCCCGGGGAGCTGTTTTTT. It translates to CASKGGPGELFF.

This rearrangement joins TRBV10-3 to TRBJ2-5; 8 nucleotides match TRBD2. The V gene end was trimmed by 3 bases and the J gene end by 2 bases; junction bases not matched to a gene: 8. Germline V gene lookup returns CDR1 ENHRY and CDR2 SYGVKD. There are 16 residues in the CDR3. The CDR3 reads CAISERGSGVQETQYF. The DNA for the CDR3 is TGTGCCATCAGTGAAAGGGGTAGCGGGGTGCAAGAGACCCAGTACTTC.

The rearrangement links TRBV27 to TRBJ2-7, with D possibly being TRBD2 (6 bases). CDR1 and CDR2 (germline): MNHEY, SMNVEV (reference sequence). This CDR3 contains 14 residues. The V end lost 5 bases, the J end lost 3 bases, and 14 bases lay between the germline ends. The CDR3 sequence is CASSGRDRHYEQYF. Written as DNA, the CDR3 is TGTGCCAGCAGTGGGCGGGACCGACACTACGAGCAGTACTTC.

The J gene is TRBJ2-1, the V gene TRBV6-5; 9 bases are shared with TRBD2. The V segment lost 4 bases and the J segment 10 bases; nucleotides outside the gene matches: 8. Germline values: CDR1 MNHEY, CDR2 SVGAGI. This CDR3 has 14 residues. CDR3 in amino acids: CASSWASGIGEQFF. CDR3 DNA: TGTGCCAGCAGTTGGGCTAGCGGGATAGGAGAGCAGTTCTTC.

The chain recombines TRBV2 with TRBJ1-2; D is undetermined. Trimming pared 0 bases from V and 0 bases from J, leaving 17 bases between. The germline V gene encodes CDR1 SNHLY and CDR2 FYNNEI. The CDR3 extends over 18 amino acids. The CDR3 reads CASSEASSRQIPNYGYTF. The CDR3 DNA follows: TGTGCCAGCAGTGAAGCCAGTTCTCGCCAGATACCTAACTATGGCTACACCTTC.

Only one count was recorded for this clone. The J gene is TRBJ2-7, the V gene TRBV6-1; the D is unclear. Germline loops: CDR1 MNHNS, CDR2 SASEGT. This CDR3 spans 14 amino acids. Trimming stripped 4 bases from V and 2 bases from J, with 12 bases between. The CDR3 sequence is CASSVWLIPYEQYF. The CDR3 DNA follows: TGTGCCAGCAGTGTTTGGCTGATTCCCTACGAGCAGTACTTC.

The chain carries TRBV6-6 and TRBJ2-7; 10 bases map to TRBD2. J gave up 3 bases and V 6 bases, and 8 bases lay outside the gene matches. The length of the CDR3 is 15 residues. Germline assignment: CDR1 MNHNY and CDR2 SVGAGI (reference sequence). CDR3 residues: CASRAELAGLYEQYF. In DNA form, the CDR3 reads TGTGCCAGCAGGGCGGAACTAGCGGGGCTCTACGAGCAGTACTTC.

With regard to this clone: The same CDR3 arises from other DNA sequences in this sample as well. V gene TRBV20-1 combines with J gene TRBJ2-3; no clear D gene. The CDR3 loop spans 10 amino acids. Looked up from germline, CDR1 is DFQATT and CDR2 is SNEGSKA (reference sequence). Trimming stripped 4 bases from V and 3 bases from J, with 2 bases between. CDR3: CSAKTDTQYF. The CDR3 DNA follows: TGCAGTGCTAAAACAGATACGCAGTATTTT.

The chain is built from TRBV4-1 and TRBJ2-3, with 9 positions matching TRBD2. CDR1 is MGHRA, CDR2 YSYEKL, per germline. This CDR3 contains 17 residues. V trimming: 1 base; J trimming: 2 bases; junction bases outside the gene matches: 7. The CDR3 sequence is CASSQGLAGWATDTQYF. CDR3 nucleotide sequence: TGCGCCAGCAGCCAAGGGCTAGCGGGGTGGGCCACAGATACGCAGTATTTT.

The rearrangement joins TRBV25-1 to TRBJ2-5; 8 bases are shared with TRBD1. The J segment lost 2 bases and the V segment lost 5 bases, leaving 1 base of the junction unmatched. In germline, CDR1 is MGHDK, CDR2 SYGVNS. The CDR3 is 13 amino acids. CDR3 DNA sequence: TGTGCCAGCAGTAGGGACAGGCAAGAGACCCAGTACTTC. This gives the protein CASSRDRQETQYF.